The rows below give T cell receptor beta chains drawn from one sample of a study of cytomegalovirus exposure and HLA in healthy donors. The protocol was immunoSEQ multiplex PCR, while the TCRdb copy is restricted to in-frame clones and leaves out a portion. In the table there are 150,000 to 200,000 clones, 65% to 90% of which are singletons. The sample consisted of PBMCs. These receptors all stem from a woman between 45 and 60 years old in good health and CMV-seronegative. Each CDR3 is given with its conserved first and last residue. D genes are given only for firm matches. Only part of the rows carry a size: once, few, many, or a class if the clone is expanded.

j_call: TRBJ1-4; v_call: TRBV7-6; clone_size: once; d_call: -; cdr3_aa: CASSPSRRGATNEKLFF; cdr3_nt: TGTGCCAGCAGCCCGTCCCGACGGGGAGCAACTAATGAAAAACTGTTTTTT
j_call: TRBJ1-2; v_call: TRBV28; clone_size: once; d_call: -; cdr3_aa: CALSWPGGYTF; cdr3_nt: TGTGCCCTCAGTTGGCCCGGGGGCTACACCTTC
j_call: TRBJ2-7; v_call: TRBV7-2; clone_size: -; d_call: -; cdr3_aa: CASSIGAGPYEQYF; cdr3_nt: TGTGCCAGCAGCATCGGAGCAGGGCCCTACGAGCAGTACTTC
j_call: TRBJ1-3; v_call: TRBV5-1; clone_size: -; d_call: -; cdr3_aa: CASSLEAAGTGNTIYF; cdr3_nt: TGCGCCAGCAGCTTGGAGGCAGCAGGGACTGGAAACACCATATATTTT
j_call: TRBJ1-2; v_call: TRBV5-1; clone_size: -; d_call: -; cdr3_aa: CASSKSWANYGYTF; cdr3_nt: TGCGCCAGCAGTAAGAGTTGGGCGAACTATGGCTACACCTTC
j_call: TRBJ2-3; v_call: TRBV6-1; clone_size: -; d_call: -; cdr3_aa: CASSGMVGATDTQYF; cdr3_nt: TGTGCCAGCAGTGGAATGGTTGGGGCCACAGATACGCAGTATTTT
j_call: TRBJ2-2; v_call: TRBV7-8; clone_size: few; d_call: TRBD1; cdr3_aa: CASSPYRGSGTGELFF; cdr3_nt: TGTGCCAGCAGTCCATACAGGGGGTCTGGCACCGGGGAGCTGTTTTTT
j_call: TRBJ2-5; v_call: TRBV7-2; clone_size: -; d_call: TRBD2; cdr3_aa: CASSPNPGLAGGSGETQYF; cdr3_nt: TGTGCCAGCAGCCCTAATCCGGGACTAGCGGGAGGGTCGGGAGAGACCCAGTACTTC
j_call: TRBJ2-7; v_call: TRBV9; clone_size: once; d_call: TRBD2; cdr3_aa: CASSRRLAGDYEQYF; cdr3_nt: TGTGCCAGCAGCAGACGACTAGCGGGAGACTACGAGCAGTACTTC
j_call: TRBJ2-5; v_call: TRBV9; clone_size: -; d_call: -; cdr3_aa: CASSVTGLGETQYF; cdr3_nt: TGTGCCAGCAGCGTAACAGGCTTGGGGGAGACCCAGTACTTC
j_call: TRBJ2-1; v_call: TRBV28; clone_size: -; d_call: TRBD2; cdr3_aa: CASKTSGRDEQFF; cdr3_nt: TGTGCCAGCAAAACTAGCGGGAGGGATGAGCAGTTCTTC
j_call: TRBJ1-2; v_call: TRBV30; clone_size: -; d_call: -; cdr3_aa: CAWNRENGYTF; cdr3_nt: TGTGCCTGGAACAGGGAGAATGGCTACACCTTC
j_call: TRBJ2-1; v_call: TRBV27; clone_size: once; d_call: TRBD1; cdr3_aa: CASRWTGGPGRASEQFF; cdr3_nt: TGTGCCAGCAGGTGGACAGGGGGTCCGGGGAGGGCCAGTGAGCAGTTCTTC
j_call: TRBJ2-2; v_call: TRBV11-3; clone_size: -; d_call: TRBD1; cdr3_aa: CASSQIWHRGNTGELFF; cdr3_nt: TGTGCCAGCAGCCAAATTTGGCACAGGGGGAACACCGGGGAGCTGTTTTTT
j_call: TRBJ2-1; v_call: TRBV7-9; clone_size: -; d_call: -; cdr3_aa: CASSLAPDNEQFF; cdr3_nt: TGTGCCAGCAGCTTAGCCCCAGACAATGAGCAGTTCTTC
j_call: TRBJ2-7; v_call: TRBV2; clone_size: -; d_call: TRBD2; cdr3_aa: CASRTPASGAYEQYF; cdr3_nt: TGTGCCAGCAGAACACCGGCTAGCGGAGCCTACGAGCAGTACTTC
j_call: TRBJ1-2; v_call: TRBV19; clone_size: -; d_call: TRBD1; cdr3_aa: CASNRMVTGGIGYTF; cdr3_nt: TGTGCCAGTAACCGTATGGTGACAGGGGGAATTGGCTACACCTTC
j_call: TRBJ1-4; v_call: TRBV19; clone_size: -; d_call: TRBD1; cdr3_aa: CASYSGQGHEKLFF; cdr3_nt: TGTGCCAGTTACTCCGGACAGGGACATGAAAAACTGTTTTTT
j_call: TRBJ2-1; v_call: TRBV27; clone_size: -; d_call: -; cdr3_aa: CASSPSGINEQFF; cdr3_nt: TGTGCCAGCAGTCCCTCGGGGATCAATGAGCAGTTCTTC
j_call: TRBJ1-2; v_call: TRBV6-1; clone_size: -; d_call: -; cdr3_aa: CASRIQGEVNYGYTF; cdr3_nt: TGTGCCAGCAGGATACAGGGTGAAGTTAACTATGGCTACACCTTC
j_call: TRBJ2-3; v_call: TRBV7-3; clone_size: -; d_call: TRBD2; cdr3_aa: CASSLTSGRASGLDTQYF; cdr3_nt: TGTGCCAGCAGCTTAACCAGCGGGAGGGCCTCGGGGTTAGATACGCAGTATTTT
j_call: TRBJ1-1; v_call: TRBV29-1; clone_size: -; d_call: TRBD1; cdr3_aa: CSAIDRVLVRRNTEAFF; cdr3_nt: TGCAGCGCCATCGACAGGGTGTTAGTTAGAAGGAACACTGAAGCTTTCTTT
j_call: TRBJ2-7; v_call: TRBV4-1; clone_size: -; d_call: TRBD1; cdr3_aa: CASSQGAGTGHYEQYF; cdr3_nt: TGCGCCAGCAGCCAAGGAGCCGGGACAGGGCATTACGAGCAGTACTTC
j_call: TRBJ1-1; v_call: TRBV5-4; clone_size: -; d_call: TRBD1; cdr3_aa: CASSLEGQGVVFF; cdr3_nt: TGTGCCAGCAGCTTGGAGGGACAGGGGGTAGTTTTCTTT
j_call: TRBJ1-2; v_call: TRBV7-8; clone_size: -; d_call: TRBD1; cdr3_aa: CASSYSQGARGYTF; cdr3_nt: TGTGCCAGCAGTTATTCACAGGGGGCGCGAGGCTACACCTTC
j_call: TRBJ1-4; v_call: TRBV28; clone_size: -; d_call: -; cdr3_aa: CASSSSDRSTNEKLFF; cdr3_nt: TGTGCCAGCAGTTCCAGCGACAGATCAACTAATGAAAAACTGTTTTTT